This T cell receptor (beta chain) was retrieved from a study of neoadjuvant anti-PD-1 for oral cavity cancer. Overall study: Before surgery, most patients got three to four biweekly 3 mg/kg nivolumab doses.

CDR1 SGHRS and CDR2 YFSETQ come from the germline V gene. The CDR3 runs 15 residues. V was cut by 1 base and J by 1 base, with 11 bases left in between. Sequencing used immunoSEQ multiplex PCR; TCRdb keeps in-frame clones, though not all of them. The profile covers 8,500 to 10,000 clones, with around 68% appearing a single time and less than 4.5% taken by the ten largest. The time point is: after neoadjuvant nivolumab, at surgical resection. These newly diagnosed stage II-IVA oral cavity squamous cell carcinoma patients had no prior systemic or radiation treatment. Patients had HPV-negative, locally advanced oral cavity squamous cell carcinoma. This clone was counted a few times.

The chain links TRBV5-1 to TRBJ1-1, with unresolved D. This sequence was found in a person aged 40-85 years with oral cavity squamous cell carcinoma. The specimen comprised PBMCs, sampled after nivolumab (anti-PD-1) treatment. The CDR3 bases are TGCGCCAGCAGCTTGCGGGGATATGGGAACACTGAAGCTTTCTTT. As protein: CASSLRGYGNTEAFF.